This entry features one T cell receptor beta chain sequence. The antigen remains unidentified. Sequencing of DNA taken from cultured CD4+ T cells relied on the Oncomine TCR Beta short-read assay. TCRdb itself ran the PCR reads through MiXCR, one entry per CDR3 protein. The sample carries 16,000 or so distinct CDR3 sequences, roughly 51% recorded once. Stated treatment: roughly ten-day PBMC culture with coronavirus spike peptide pools or control peptides (ViraFEST assay). The data stem from a study of vaccination and CD4 T cells after COVID-19. About the study: Post-COVID samples had a sampling time that fell a median approximately 97 days after diagnosis (range 35 to 161). The post-vaccine samples came a median around 75 days after dose two (range 14 to 241). Cultures serving as controls received a peptide pool (CEFX or HIV-1 Nef) or no peptide. Findings and caveats of the study: Early timepoints after natural infection were not analyzed in these convalescent patients.

The receptor's source is a human donor who had recovered from COVID-19. The sample was CD4+ T cells from blood, cultured in vitro, taken before SARS-CoV-2 vaccination.

CDR3 bases: TGCAGCGTAGCGGGAGCCGGGGCCAACGTCCTGACTTTC. Translating it yields CSVAGAGANVLTF. The V call is TRBV29-1, the J call TRBJ2-6, with 8 bases aligning to TRBD2. This CDR3 spans 13 amino acids. CDR1 and CDR2 from the germline V gene are SQVTM and ANQGSEA. Trimming removed 6 bases from V and 4 bases from J; junction bases left unmatched: 2.